Listed below are T cell receptor beta chains from one sample, sequenced in a study of vaccination effects on CD4 cells after COVID-19. Sequencing was performed with immunoSEQ multiplex PCR; in TCRdb, only in-frame clones are kept and a portion is missing. There are about 25,000 clones in the sample; under 85% occur only once, and about 25% lies in the top ten. These receptors' targets are unknown. The sequences come from CD4+ T cells from PBMCs cultured with HCoV-NL63 spike peptides, collected after COVID-19 vaccination. These receptor sequences come from a human donor who received a COVID-19 vaccine. Each CDR3 is given with its conserved first and last residue. Each record gives: D gene, V gene, clone size, J gene, CDR3 protein, CDR3 DNA. The D gene is left open where the match is weak. Clone size is not always given. Where it is, it says once, few, many or a class for expanded clones.

-	TRBV7-8	-	TRBJ1-2	CASSFGTSGGYTF	TGTGCCAGCAGCTTCGGGACGTCTGGAGGCTACACCTTC
-	TRBV27	-	TRBJ1-2	CASSPHRLNYGYTF	TGTGCCAGCAGCCCCCACAGACTTAACTATGGCTACACCTTC
-	TRBV2	few	TRBJ1-4	CASRRTSSTNEKLFF	TGTGCCAGCAGGCGGACGTCTAGCACTAATGAAAAACTGTTTTTT
-	TRBV19	-	TRBJ2-7	CASSRTHSGEQYF	TGTGCCAGTAGCCGGACCCACAGTGGCGAGCAGTACTTC
-	TRBV29-1	-	TRBJ1-1	CSVDGNTEAFF	TGCAGCGTTGACGGAAACACTGAAGCTTTCTTT
-	TRBV6-5	-	TRBJ2-7	CASSTGLHSYEQYF	TGTGCCAGCAGTACGGGACTGCATTCCTACGAGCAGTACTTC
-	TRBV21-1	-	TRBJ1-5	CASSKERTGLCDRRQPQHF	TGTGCCAGCAGCAAAGAACGGACCGGGCTGTGCGATCGGCGCCAGCCCCAGCATTTT
-	TRBV5-6	-	TRBJ2-7	CASSPGQVSYEQYF	TGTGCCAGCAGCCCAGGACAAGTATCCTACGAGCAGTACTTC
-	TRBV6-6	-	TRBJ1-3	CASGHTRSSGNTIYF	TGTGCCAGCGGACACACAAGGAGCTCTGGAAACACCATATATTTT
TRBD2	TRBV10-3	-	TRBJ2-1	CAIGTSVNEQFF	TGTGCCATCGGGACTAGCGTCAATGAGCAGTTCTTC
TRBD2	TRBV2	many	TRBJ2-7	CASRRREAEYEQYF	TGTGCCAGCCGAAGGCGGGAGGCTGAATACGAGCAGTACTTC
TRBD2	TRBV9	once	TRBJ2-1	CASSVKTGREGYNEQFF	TGTGCCAGCAGCGTAAAGACGGGGCGGGAGGGCTACAATGAGCAGTTCTTC
-	TRBV7-8	-	TRBJ2-7	CASSLDPRSGEQYF	TGTGCCAGCAGCTTAGATCCCCGTTCGGGCGAGCAGTACTTC
-	TRBV6-6	-	TRBJ1-3	CASSFSPVQGGNTIYF	TGTGCCAGCAGTTTTTCCCCGGTGCAGGGAGGAAACACCATATATTTT
-	TRBV4-2	-	TRBJ1-3	CASSQDLQPGNTIYF	TGTGCCAGCAGCCAAGACTTGCAGCCAGGAAACACCATATATTTT
TRBD1	TRBV27	-	TRBJ1-1	CASSPDRGRPSDTEAFF	TGTGCCAGCAGTCCGGACAGGGGGCGACCATCGGACACTGAAGCTTTCTTT
TRBD2	TRBV24-1	-	TRBJ2-3	CATTSGYTDTQYF	TGTGCCACCACTAGCGGATACACAGATACGCAGTATTTT
-	TRBV27	-	TRBJ2-7	CASSSGTRGYEQYF	TGTGCCAGCAGTTCCGGGACAAGGGGCTACGAGCAGTACTTC
-	TRBV6-1	-	TRBJ2-3	CASSEQSTDTQYF	TGTGCCAGCAGTGAACAGAGCACAGATACGCAGTATTTT
TRBD1	TRBV6-5	-	TRBJ2-1	CASSTGTGSYNEQFF	TGTGCCAGCAGTACCGGGACAGGTTCTTACAATGAGCAGTTCTTC
-	TRBV15	-	TRBJ1-2	CATSRVGAGAYGYTF	TGTGCCACCAGCAGAGTAGGCGCGGGCGCTTATGGCTACACCTTC
-	TRBV5-1	-	TRBJ1-2	CASSSEGRAKGYTF	TGCGCCAGCAGCTCCGAGGGGCGGGCTAAAGGCTACACCTTC
-	TRBV29-1	-	TRBJ1-1	CSVVGPTISNTEAFF	TGCAGCGTTGTAGGACCGACAATCTCGAACACTGAAGCTTTCTTT
TRBD2	TRBV15	medium-sized	TRBJ2-5	CATSLEGYRRSGVAGETQYF	TGTGCCACCAGCCTAGAGGGGTATAGGAGGAGCGGGGTTGCGGGGGAGACCCAGTACTTC
-	TRBV24-1	-	TRBJ2-3	CATSDPLGGQYF	TGTGCCACCAGTGACCCCCTCGGAGGGCAGTATTTT
TRBD2	TRBV7-9	-	TRBJ2-7	CASSPGLAGGREQYF	TGTGCCAGCAGCCCCGGACTAGCGGGAGGTCGCGAGCAGTACTTC
-	TRBV19	-	TRBJ1-2	CASSIQGNGYTF	TGTGCCAGTAGTATTCAGGGTAACGGCTACACCTTC
TRBD1	TRBV24-1	-	TRBJ1-2	CATSQGGLNYGYTF	TGTGCCACCTCTCAGGGGGGCCTTAACTATGGCTACACCTTC
TRBD2	TRBV9	-	TRBJ2-5	CASNPGGKETQYF	TGTGCCAGCAATCCGGGGGGGAAAGAGACCCAGTACTTC
-	TRBV28	-	TRBJ2-7	CASKTAGLTYEQYF	TGTGCCAGCAAGACGGCGGGTCTCACCTACGAGCAGTACTTC
-	TRBV4-2	few	TRBJ2-5	CASSRQLQETQYF	TGTGCCAGCAGCCGCCAGCTCCAAGAGACCCAGTACTTC
TRBD1	TRBV4-3	-	TRBJ1-5	CASSQGLGQWPQHF	TGCGCCAGCAGCCAAGGTTTGGGACAGTGGCCCCAGCATTTT
TRBD2	TRBV4-2	-	TRBJ2-2	CASSQGASGVVVGELFF	TGTGCCAGCAGCCAAGGGGCTAGCGGGGTAGTAGTCGGGGAGCTGTTTTTT
TRBD1	TRBV30	-	TRBJ1-2	CAWSRQGHGYTF	TGTGCCTGGTCAAGACAGGGGCATGGCTACACCTTC
-	TRBV7-2	-	TRBJ1-2	CASSLVGTLYGYTF	TGTGCCAGCAGCTTAGTGGGCACTCTCTATGGCTACACCTTC
-	TRBV10-3	-	TRBJ1-1	CAIMEGVGMNTEAFF	TGTGCCATCATGGAGGGGGTCGGGATGAACACTGAAGCTTTCTTT
-	TRBV21-1	-	TRBJ2-1	CASSKESTGPYNEQFF	TGTGCCAGCAGCAAAGAATCTACAGGGCCCTACAATGAGCAGTTCTTC